The source of this T cell receptor beta chain is a study of response to subunit inactivated influenza vaccine. Findings and limits, study-wide: Authors suggested seasonal influenza vaccinations each recruit few new T cells.

About this clonotype itself: Its specificity is unknown.

Trimming took 6 bases from V and 2 from J, leaving 13 bases between them. Germline V CDR1 and CDR2: MDHEN, SYDVKM. The CDR3 loop spans 15 amino acids. TCRdb itself ran the RT-PCR reads through MiXCR, one entry per CDR3 protein. The sample contains 860,000 or so distinct CDR3 sequences, 21% of which appear only once. This clonotype was sampled from a middle-aged man who received an inactivated influenza vaccine. The material sequenced was PBMCs from blood, taken 5 days after vaccination. The chain uses TRBV28 and TRBJ2-2; D unclear. CDR3 DNA: TGTGCCAGCAGCCCGTCTTCGGTTAACACCGGGGAGCTGTTTTTT. Its protein product is CASSPSSVNTGELFF.